Listed below are T cell receptor beta chains from one sample, sequenced in a study of T cell responses to AZD1222 COVID-19 vaccine. The method was immunoSEQ multiplex PCR; TCRdb's version includes in-frame clones alone and lacks a portion of them. The sample shows over 130,000 clones, approximately 94% of them seen only once. The material was peripheral blood, obtained on day 0 of AZD1222 vaccination. All receptors derive from an adult in good health. CDR3s include the opening cysteine and the closing phenylalanine or tryptophan. D genes are given only for firm matches. Rows may omit the clone size; those that give it use once, few, many or a size class.

>TRBJ1-2|TRBV27|NA|NA
CASSLSGYYGYTF
TGTGCCAGCAGTTTATCAGGGTACTATGGCTACACCTTC
>TRBJ1-1|TRBV10-3|NA|NA
CAISARVDTEAFF
TGTGCCATCAGTGCCAGGGTGGACACTGAAGCTTTCTTT
>TRBJ1-1|TRBV18|NA|NA
CASSPAGPTEAFF
TGTGCCAGCTCACCGGCAGGGCCCACTGAAGCTTTCTTT
>TRBJ1-2|TRBV5-1|NA|NA
CASGAGHSEGYGYTF
TGCGCCAGCGGCGCGGGACATTCGGAGGGCTATGGCTACACCTTC
>TRBJ1-1|TRBV5-1|NA|NA
CASSRPGATEAFF
TGCGCCAGCAGCAGACCGGGGGCAACTGAAGCTTTCTTT
>TRBJ2-5|TRBV3-1/TRBV3-2|NA|NA
CASSQMRSETQYF
TGTGCCAGCAGCCAGATGAGGTCGGAGACCCAGTACTTC
>TRBJ2-5|TRBV25-1|NA|NA
CASSDYQGNQETQYF
TGTGCCAGCAGTGACTACCAGGGGAACCAAGAGACCCAGTACTTC
>TRBJ2-6|TRBV9|NA|NA
CASSGLQGSNVLTF
TGTGCCAGCAGCGGACTCCAGGGGTCCAACGTCCTGACTTTC
>TRBJ2-5|TRBV7-8|NA|NA
CASSLVPLQETQYF
TGTGCCAGCAGCTTAGTCCCCCTTCAAGAGACCCAGTACTTC
>TRBJ1-3|TRBV11-2|NA|NA
CASSRRIGSGNTIYF
TGTGCCAGCAGCCGTAGGATAGGGTCTGGAAACACCATATATTTT
>TRBJ1-6|TRBV7-2|NA|NA
CASSLGGGGNSYNSPLHF
TGTGCCAGCAGCTTAGGGGGTGGGGGCAACTCCTATAATTCACCCCTCCACTTT
>TRBJ1-2|TRBV10-2|TRBD1|NA
CASSESTQGDGYTF
TGCGCCAGCAGTGAGTCGACACAGGGGGATGGCTACACCTTC
>TRBJ1-1|TRBV7-2|NA|NA
CASSVDGNTEAFF
TGTGCCAGCAGCGTAGACGGAAACACTGAAGCTTTCTTT
>TRBJ2-6|TRBV7-9|TRBD1|once
CASSFRGQGASGANVLTF
TGTGCCAGCAGCTTCCGGGGACAGGGGGCTTCTGGGGCCAACGTCCTGACTTTC
>TRBJ2-7|TRBV4-1|NA|few
CASSQGLAYEQYF
TGCGCCAGCAGCCAAGGCCTAGCCTACGAGCAGTACTTC